The clone carrying this TCR beta chain is a singleton in its sample. Antigen specificity is unknown. This sample was taken from a study of T cell responses to AZD1222 COVID-19 vaccine. The overall study: Timing groups of about 4 and about 12 weeks for second doses were pooled.

The table came from immunoSEQ multiplex PCR; TCRdb's copy has only in-frame clones and leaves some out. Of under 200,000 clones in the sample, more than 85% are singletons; the top ten hold around 4%. Germline CDR1 is MNHNS and CDR2 is SASEGT. V was pared by 6 bases and J by 2 bases, with 17 bases between. The CDR3 has 16 residues. Study-wide findings and caveats: The reported proportion of spike-specific TCRs targeting unmutated variant regions was nearly half. No day 14 peak samples; only post-peak repertoires were characterized. Regions 160-218 and 743-854 held dominance among vaccine-associated CD4 TCRs, which spanned spike.

The receptor's source is an adult in good health. The source material was peripheral blood, sampled on day 0 of AZD1222 vaccination. The rearrangement uses TRBV6-1 and TRBJ1-5; TRBD1 might be the D (5 bases). CDR3 residues: CASRESGGWGNQPQHF. DNA of the CDR3: TGTGCCAGCAGGGAATCGGGGGGATGGGGCAATCAGCCCCAGCATTTT.